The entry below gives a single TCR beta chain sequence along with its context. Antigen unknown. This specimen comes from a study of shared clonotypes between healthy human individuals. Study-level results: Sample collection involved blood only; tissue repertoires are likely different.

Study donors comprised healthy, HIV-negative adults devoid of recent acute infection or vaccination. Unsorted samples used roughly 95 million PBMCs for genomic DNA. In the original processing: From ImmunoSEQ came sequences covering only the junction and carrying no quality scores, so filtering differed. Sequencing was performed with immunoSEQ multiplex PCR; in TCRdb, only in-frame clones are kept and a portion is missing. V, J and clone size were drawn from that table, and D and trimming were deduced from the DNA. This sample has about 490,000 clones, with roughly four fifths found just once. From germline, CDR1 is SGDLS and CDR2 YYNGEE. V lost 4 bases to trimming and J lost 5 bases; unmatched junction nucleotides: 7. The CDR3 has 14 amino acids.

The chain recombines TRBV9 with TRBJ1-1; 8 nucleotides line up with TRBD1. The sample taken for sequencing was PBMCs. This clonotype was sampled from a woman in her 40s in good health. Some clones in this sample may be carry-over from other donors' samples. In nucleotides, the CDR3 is TGTGCCAGCAGCACGGGACAGGCGGGAACTGAAGCTTTCTTT. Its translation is CASSTGQAGTEAFF.